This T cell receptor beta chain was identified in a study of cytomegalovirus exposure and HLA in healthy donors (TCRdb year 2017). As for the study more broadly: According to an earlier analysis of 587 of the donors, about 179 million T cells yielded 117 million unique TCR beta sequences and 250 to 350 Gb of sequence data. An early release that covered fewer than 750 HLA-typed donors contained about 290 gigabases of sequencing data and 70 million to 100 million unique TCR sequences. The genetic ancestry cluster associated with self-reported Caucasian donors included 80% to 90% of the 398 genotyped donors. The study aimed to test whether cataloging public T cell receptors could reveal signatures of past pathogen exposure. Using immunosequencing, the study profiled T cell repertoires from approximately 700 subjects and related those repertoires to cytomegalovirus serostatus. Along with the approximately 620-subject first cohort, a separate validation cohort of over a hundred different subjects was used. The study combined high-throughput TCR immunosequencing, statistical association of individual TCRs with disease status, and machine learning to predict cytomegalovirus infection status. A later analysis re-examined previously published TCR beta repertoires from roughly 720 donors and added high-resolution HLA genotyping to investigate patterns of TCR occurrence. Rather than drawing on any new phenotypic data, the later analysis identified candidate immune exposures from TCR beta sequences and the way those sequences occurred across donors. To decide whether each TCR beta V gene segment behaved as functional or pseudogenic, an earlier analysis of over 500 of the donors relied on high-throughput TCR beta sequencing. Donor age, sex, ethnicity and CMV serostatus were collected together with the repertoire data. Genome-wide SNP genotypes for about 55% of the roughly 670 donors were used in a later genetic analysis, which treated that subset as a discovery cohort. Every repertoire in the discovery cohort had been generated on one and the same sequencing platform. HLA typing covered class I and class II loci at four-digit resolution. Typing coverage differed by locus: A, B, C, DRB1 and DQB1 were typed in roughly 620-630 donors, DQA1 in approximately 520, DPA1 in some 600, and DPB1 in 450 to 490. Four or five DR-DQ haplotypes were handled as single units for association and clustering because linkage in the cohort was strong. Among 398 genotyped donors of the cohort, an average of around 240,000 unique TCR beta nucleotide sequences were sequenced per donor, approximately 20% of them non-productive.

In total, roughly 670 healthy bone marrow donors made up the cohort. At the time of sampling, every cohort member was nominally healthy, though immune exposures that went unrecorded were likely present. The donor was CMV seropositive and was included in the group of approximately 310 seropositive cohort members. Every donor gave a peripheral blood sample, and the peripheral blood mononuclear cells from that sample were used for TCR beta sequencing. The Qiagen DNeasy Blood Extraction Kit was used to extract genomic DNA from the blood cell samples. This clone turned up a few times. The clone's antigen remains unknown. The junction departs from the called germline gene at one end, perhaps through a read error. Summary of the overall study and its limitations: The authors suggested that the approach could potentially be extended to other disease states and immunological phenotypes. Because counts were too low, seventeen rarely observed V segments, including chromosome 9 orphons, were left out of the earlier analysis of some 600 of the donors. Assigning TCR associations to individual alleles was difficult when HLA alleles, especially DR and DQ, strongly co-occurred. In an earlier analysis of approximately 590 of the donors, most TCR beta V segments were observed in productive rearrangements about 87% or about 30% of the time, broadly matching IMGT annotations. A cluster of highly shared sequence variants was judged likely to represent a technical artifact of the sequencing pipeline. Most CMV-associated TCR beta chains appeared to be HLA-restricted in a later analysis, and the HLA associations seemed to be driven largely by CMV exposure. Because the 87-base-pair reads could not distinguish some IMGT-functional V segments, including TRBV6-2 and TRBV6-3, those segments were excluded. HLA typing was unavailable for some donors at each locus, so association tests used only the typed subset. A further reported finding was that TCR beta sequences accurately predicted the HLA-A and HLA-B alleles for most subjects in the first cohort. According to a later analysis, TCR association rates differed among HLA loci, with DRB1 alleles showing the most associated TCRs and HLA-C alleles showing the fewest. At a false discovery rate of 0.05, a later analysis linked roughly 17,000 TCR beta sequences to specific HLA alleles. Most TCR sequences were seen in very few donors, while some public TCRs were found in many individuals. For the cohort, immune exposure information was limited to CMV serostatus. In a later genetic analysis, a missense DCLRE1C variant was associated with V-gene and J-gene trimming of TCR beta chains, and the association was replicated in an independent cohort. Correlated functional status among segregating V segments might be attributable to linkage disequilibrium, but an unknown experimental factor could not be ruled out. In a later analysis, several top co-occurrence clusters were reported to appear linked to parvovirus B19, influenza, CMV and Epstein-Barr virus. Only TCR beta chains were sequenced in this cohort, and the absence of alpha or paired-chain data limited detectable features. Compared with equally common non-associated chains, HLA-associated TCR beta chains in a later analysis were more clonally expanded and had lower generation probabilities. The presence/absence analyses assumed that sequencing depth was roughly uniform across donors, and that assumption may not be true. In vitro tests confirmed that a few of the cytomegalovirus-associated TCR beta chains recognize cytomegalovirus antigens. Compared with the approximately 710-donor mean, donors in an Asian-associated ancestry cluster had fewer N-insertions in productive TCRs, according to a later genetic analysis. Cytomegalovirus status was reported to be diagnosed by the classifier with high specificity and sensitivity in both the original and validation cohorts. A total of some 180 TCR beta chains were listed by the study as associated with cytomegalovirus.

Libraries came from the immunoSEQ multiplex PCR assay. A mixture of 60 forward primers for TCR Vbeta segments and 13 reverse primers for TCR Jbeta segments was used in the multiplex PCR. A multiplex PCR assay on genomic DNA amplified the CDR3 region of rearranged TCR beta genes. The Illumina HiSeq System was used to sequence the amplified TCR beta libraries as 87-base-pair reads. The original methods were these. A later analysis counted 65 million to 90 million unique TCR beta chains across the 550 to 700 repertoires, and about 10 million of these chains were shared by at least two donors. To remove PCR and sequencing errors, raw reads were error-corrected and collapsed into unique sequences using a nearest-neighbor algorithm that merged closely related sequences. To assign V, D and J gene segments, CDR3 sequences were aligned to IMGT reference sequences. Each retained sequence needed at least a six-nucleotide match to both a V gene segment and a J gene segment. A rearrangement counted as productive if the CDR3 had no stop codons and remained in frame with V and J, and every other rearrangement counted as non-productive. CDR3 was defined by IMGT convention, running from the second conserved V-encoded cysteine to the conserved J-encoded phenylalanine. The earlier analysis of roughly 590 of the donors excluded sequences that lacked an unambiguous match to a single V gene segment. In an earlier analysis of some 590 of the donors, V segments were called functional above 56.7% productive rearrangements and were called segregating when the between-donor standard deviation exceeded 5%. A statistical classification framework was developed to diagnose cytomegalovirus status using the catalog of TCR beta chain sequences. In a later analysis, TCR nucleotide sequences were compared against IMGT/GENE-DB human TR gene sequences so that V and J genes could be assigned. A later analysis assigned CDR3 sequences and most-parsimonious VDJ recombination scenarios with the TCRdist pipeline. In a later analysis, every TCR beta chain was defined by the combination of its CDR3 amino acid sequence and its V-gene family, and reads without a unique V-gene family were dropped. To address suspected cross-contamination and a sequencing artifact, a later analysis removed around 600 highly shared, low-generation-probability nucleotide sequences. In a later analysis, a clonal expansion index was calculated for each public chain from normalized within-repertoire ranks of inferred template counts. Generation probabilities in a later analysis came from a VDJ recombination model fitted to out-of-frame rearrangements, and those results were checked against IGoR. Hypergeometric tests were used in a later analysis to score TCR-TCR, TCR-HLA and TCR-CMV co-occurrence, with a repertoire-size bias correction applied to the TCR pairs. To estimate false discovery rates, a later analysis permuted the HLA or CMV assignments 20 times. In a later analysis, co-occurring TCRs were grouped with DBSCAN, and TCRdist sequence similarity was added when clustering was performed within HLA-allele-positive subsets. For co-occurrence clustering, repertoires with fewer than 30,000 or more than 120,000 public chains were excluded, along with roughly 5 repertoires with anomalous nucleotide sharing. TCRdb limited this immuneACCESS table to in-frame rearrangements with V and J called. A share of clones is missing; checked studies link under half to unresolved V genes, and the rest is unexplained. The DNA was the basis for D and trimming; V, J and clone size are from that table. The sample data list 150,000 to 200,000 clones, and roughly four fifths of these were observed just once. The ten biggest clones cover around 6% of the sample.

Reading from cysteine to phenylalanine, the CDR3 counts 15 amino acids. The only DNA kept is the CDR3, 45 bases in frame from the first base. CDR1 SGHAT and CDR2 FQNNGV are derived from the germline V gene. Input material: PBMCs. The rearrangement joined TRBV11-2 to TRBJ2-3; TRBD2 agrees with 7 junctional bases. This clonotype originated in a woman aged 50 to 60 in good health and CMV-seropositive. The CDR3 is CASSLLGGSRDTQYF. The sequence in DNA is TGTGCCAGCAGCTTACTTGGCGGGAGCAGAGATACGCAGTATTTT.